This T cell receptor beta chain comes out of a study of shared T cell receptors in the human thymus. Some clones are missing from TCRdb's copy, which holds only in-frame ones; the method was immunoSEQ multiplex PCR. This table holds 500,000 to 850,000 clones, over 75% found once. This CDR3 region has 13 residues. Germline CDR1 is MNHNS and CDR2 is SASEGT. Trimming at V came to 10 bases and at J to 5 bases, leaving 9 bases not matched to a gene. These data also featured in a second study, about human thymus T cells. From that study: Donors consisted of healthy Finnish infants (having corrective surgery for congenital heart defects). Thymus pieces cut out during corrective heart surgery were the tissue that was used.

The clonotype comes from a boy younger than two with a congenital heart defect. The sequenced sample was thymocytes. The genes are TRBV6-1 and TRBJ2-7, with 9 nucleotides matching TRBD1. CDR3 bases: TGTGCCACCCCGGGACAGGGAACCCACGAGCAGTACTTC. Its protein is CATPGQGTHEQYF.